Shown below are 19 T cell receptor beta chains from a single sample sequenced in a study of blood T cell repertoires in COVID-19. The data were produced by immunoSEQ multiplex PCR, yet TCRdb's version contains in-frame clones alone and is incomplete. The data show roughly 110,000 clones, with 71% seen just once and approximately 0.9% held by the top ten. What was sequenced was peripheral blood. The receptors were gathered from a human donor with acute or convalescent COVID-19. The donor label of this sample is uncertain.

The J gene is TRBJ1-3, the V gene TRBV3-1 (or the pseudogene TRBV3-2); no firm D call. Trimming took off 4 bases at V and 0 bases at J, with 10 bases between the two ends. Germline lookup yields CDR1 LGHDT and CDR2 YNNKEL (reference sequence). The CDR3 has 15 residues. Here the CDR3 reads CASSPPVLSGNTIYF. CDR3 sequence (DNA): TGTGCCAGCAGCCCCCCGGTGCTCTCTGGAAACACCATATATTTT.

This sequence joins TRBV2 and TRBJ2-3, with D tentatively TRBD1 (6 bases). The germline gives CDR1 SNHLY, CDR2 FYNNEI. CDR3 length: 14 amino acids. The V end was cut by 8 bases, the J end by 2 bases, with 14 bases between. The CDR3 sequence: CASQFRTDTDTQYF. The DNA for the CDR3 is TGTGCCAGCCAATTTCGGACAGACACAGATACGCAGTATTTT.

V and J are TRBV4-1 and TRBJ1-4, with a weak D call TRBD1 (6 bases). The CDR3 length is 16 residues. The germline V gene has CDR1 MGHRA and CDR2 YSYEKL. Trimming stripped 3 bases from V and 0 bases from J, with 11 bases between. For the CDR3, the DNA is TGCGCCAGCAGCCAGGGACACCGTGCAACTAATGAAAAACTGTTTTTT. Translating it yields CASSQGHRATNEKLFF.

The chain is built from TRBV29-1 and TRBJ1-1, with 9 bases that match TRBD1. Germline trimming cut 3 bases from V and 7 bases from J; bases unmatched to any gene: 3. Germline V gives CDR1 SQVTM, CDR2 ANQGSEA. The CDR3 runs 12 residues. CDR3 coding DNA: TGCAGCGTTGAGGGACAGGGTGGTGAAGCTTTCTTT. Translation: CSVEGQGGEAFF.

The chain couples TRBV2 to TRBJ2-7, with TRBD2 matching 10 bases. The CDR3 spans 14 residues. Trimming at V came to 4 bases and at J to 7 bases, leaving 7 bases not matched to a gene. Looked up from germline, CDR1 is SNHLY and CDR2 is FYNNEI. The CDR3 DNA follows: TGTGCCAGCAGTGTTTCCGCTAGCGGGGGTGAGCAGTACGTC. It codes for CASSVSASGGEQYV.

The chain combines TRBV2 with TRBJ1-4; possibly TRBD1 for D (5 bases). There are 14 residues in the CDR3. Germline V lookup: CDR1 SNHLY, CDR2 FYNNEI. Trimming removed 6 bases from V and 8 bases from J, with 16 bases in between. The CDR3 here is CASRRGDGREKLFF. CDR3 nucleotides: TGTGCCAGCAGGCGGGGGGACGGACGCGAAAAACTGTTTTTT.

V gene TRBV6-5 combines with J gene TRBJ1-2; perhaps TRBD1 as D (5 bases). The CDR3 contains 15 residues. The germline gives CDR1 MNHEY, CDR2 SVGAGI. The V end lost 2 bases, the J end lost 5 bases, and 15 bases lay between the germline ends. CDR3 in amino acids: CASSYGTGASYGYTF. In DNA, the CDR3 is TGTGCCAGCAGTTACGGAACAGGAGCCTCGTATGGCTACACCTTC.

In this sample, this clone turned up a few times. The gene calls are TRBV28 and TRBJ1-2; D ambiguous. Germline V lookup: CDR1 MDHEN, CDR2 SYDVKM. V was pared by 4 bases and J by 3 bases, with 15 bases between. This CDR3 is built from 15 residues. CDR3 in DNA: TGTGCCAGCAGTTCACCCGCCGGGAGGGACTATGGCTACACCTTC. Its translation is CASSSPAGRDYGYTF.

This clone was picked up one time. This chain links TRBV19 with TRBJ1-6; D gene unclear. Trimming took off 7 bases at V and 0 bases at J, with 4 bases between the two ends. CDR3 size: 13 residues. In germline, CDR1 is LNHDA, CDR2 SQIVND (reference sequence). The CDR3 region is CASTGSYNSPLHF. Here the CDR3 DNA reads TGTGCCAGTACCGGCTCCTATAATTCACCCCTCCACTTT. Combining the CDR3 with reference TRBV19 and TRBJ1-6 gives the whole variable domain DGGITQSPKYLFRKEGQNVTLSCEQNLNHDAMYWYRQDPGQGLRLIYYSQIVNDFQKGDIAEGYSVSREKKESFPLTVTSAQKNPTAFYLCASTGSYNSPLHFGNGTRLTVT.

The chain couples TRBV24-1 to TRBJ2-1; TRBD1 matches at 12 bases. In germline, CDR1 is KGHDR, CDR2 SFDVKD. This CDR3 spans 15 amino acids. After removal of 2 bases from V and 8 bases from J, the junction contained 3 bases not matched to a gene. CDR3 DNA: TGTGCCACCAGTGATTCGGGACAGGGGGCCTATGAGCAGTTCTTC. Translation: CATSDSGQGAYEQFF.

The V and J genes are TRBV24-1 and TRBJ1-5, with TRBD1 matching over 7 bases. The CDR3 loop spans 13 amino acids. The V segment lost 4 bases and the J segment 7 bases; nucleotides outside the gene matches: 3. Germline CDR1 and CDR2: KGHDR and SFDVKD. DNA for the CDR3: TGTGCCACCAGTGAGCGGGACAGCCAGCCCCAGCATTTT. Encoded protein: CATSERDSQPQHF.

The chain employs TRBV7-8 and TRBJ1-5; tentative D call: TRBD1 (5 bases). The germline gives CDR1 SGHVS, CDR2 FQNEAQ. There are 13 residues in the CDR3. V lost 4 bases and J 6 bases, leaving 10 bases between the germline ends. The CDR3 DNA reads TGTGCCAGCAGCTGGGAGGGGACTCAGCCCCAGCATTTT. Translation gives CASSWEGTQPQHF.

The chain carries TRBV19 and TRBJ1-6; TRBD1 might be the D (5 bases). Between the trimmed V and J ends, which lost 3 bases and 10 bases, there was a span of 10 bases. The CDR3 runs to 13 residues. Germline values: CDR1 LNHDA, CDR2 SQIVND (reference sequence). CDR3 sequence (DNA): TGTGCCAGTAGTATGGTCAGGGAATCACCCCTCCACTTT. It encodes CASSMVRESPLHF.

This clone was observed a few times. The chain joins TRBV11-3 to TRBJ2-1; 9 positions match TRBD1. The CDR3 has 14 residues. CDR1 is SGHNT and CDR2 is YENEEA in the germline V gene. The J segment lost 7 bases and the V segment lost 5 bases, leaving 6 bases of the junction unmatched. For the CDR3, the DNA is TGTGCCAGCAGCCCAAACAGGGGGCGGAATGAGCAGTTCTTC. Translated: CASSPNRGRNEQFF.

This clone showed up just a few times. The CDR3 protein is CASSLGGGFGQPQHF. The CDR3 region has the DNA TGTGCCAGCAGCCTGGGGGGGGGATTTGGGCAGCCCCAGCATTTT. This chain uses TRBV3-1 (or the pseudogene TRBV3-2) with TRBJ1-5, with a tentative D call TRBD1 (5 bases). Germline V gives CDR1 LGHDT, CDR2 YNNKEL (reference sequence). CDR3 size: 15 residues. V was cut by 4 bases and J by 7 bases, with 17 bases left in between.

This rearrangement joins TRBV2 to TRBJ1-2; 9 positions match TRBD1. V was pared by 8 bases and J by 7 bases, with 8 bases of the junction left unmatched. Germline V gene data show CDR1 as SNHLY and CDR2 as FYNNEI. CDR3 length: 13 residues. CDR3 bases: TGTGCCAGCCGCATGGGACAGGGCCCTGGCTACACCTTC. Translating it yields CASRMGQGPGYTF.

The chain is built from TRBV7-9 and TRBJ2-1; 9 bases line up with TRBD1. CDR1 is SEHNR, CDR2 FQNEAQ, per germline (reference sequence). The CDR3 length is 15 residues. V shed 2 bases, J shed 7 bases, and the junction held 6 bases outside the gene matches. The CDR3 nucleotides are TGTGCCAGCAGCTTATTCCGGACAGGGGTGAATGAGCAGTTCTTC. Encoded protein: CASSLFRTGVNEQFF.

The chain couples TRBV2 to TRBJ1-2; the match to TRBD1 covers 9 bases. The CDR3 runs 14 residues. Trimming took 5 bases from V and 2 from J; bases not matched to a gene: 3. The germline V gene encodes CDR1 SNHLY and CDR2 FYNNEI. CDR3 coding DNA: TGTGCCAGCAGTAGGGACAGGGCGAACTATGGCTACACCTTC. This translates into CASSRDRANYGYTF.

The rearrangement joins TRBV15 to TRBJ2-3; 11 bases align to TRBD1. CDR1 is LNHNV, CDR2 YYDKDF, per germline (reference sequence). With V trimmed by 1 base and J by 4 bases, 4 bases remained unmatched. The CDR3 covers 16 residues. Here the CDR3 DNA reads TGTGCCACCAGCAGAGGAAGGACAGGGGGCCCAGATACGCAGTATTTT. This codes for CATSRGRTGGPDTQYF.